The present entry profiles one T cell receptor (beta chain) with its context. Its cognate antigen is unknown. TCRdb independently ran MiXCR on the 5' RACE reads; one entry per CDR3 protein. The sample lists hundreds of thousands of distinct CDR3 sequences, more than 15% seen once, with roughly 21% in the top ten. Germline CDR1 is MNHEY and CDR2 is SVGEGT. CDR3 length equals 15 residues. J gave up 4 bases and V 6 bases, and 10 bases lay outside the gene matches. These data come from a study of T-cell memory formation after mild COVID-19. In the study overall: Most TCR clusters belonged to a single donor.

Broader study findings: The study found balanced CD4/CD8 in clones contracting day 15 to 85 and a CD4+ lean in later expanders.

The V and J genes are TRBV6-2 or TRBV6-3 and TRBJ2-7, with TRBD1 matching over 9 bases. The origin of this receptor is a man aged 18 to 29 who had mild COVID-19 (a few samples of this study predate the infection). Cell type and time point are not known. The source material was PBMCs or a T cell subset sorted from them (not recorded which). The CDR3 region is CASRTGTGLMYEQYV. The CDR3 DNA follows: TGTGCCAGCAGAACCGGGACAGGGTTGATGTACGAGCAGTACGTC.